This T cell receptor (beta chain) was captured by sequencing in a study of T cell responses to AZD1222 COVID-19 vaccine. Study-level points and caveats: Baseline testing showed seropositivity in only a handful of AZD1222 recipients.

The germline V gene encodes CDR1 MNHEY and CDR2 SVGAGI. V lost 6 bases and J lost 10; bases outside the gene matches: 6. CDR3 length: 13 residues. Assay used: immunoSEQ multiplex PCR; TCRdb lists only in-frame clones, some missing. Here the sample spans more than 90,000 clones, around 84% being singletons. This clone was picked up a small number of times. Its antigen is unidentified. The clonotype originates from an adult who received the AZD1222 COVID-19 vaccine. This rearrangement joins TRBV6-5 to TRBJ1-6; the match to TRBD1 covers 7 bases. Here the sequenced sample was peripheral blood, taken 28 days after the second AZD1222 dose. The CDR3 reads CASRRTGVSPLHF. CDR3 in DNA: TGTGCCAGCAGACGAACAGGGGTATCACCCCTCCACTTT.